The source of this T cell receptor (beta chain) is a study of blood T cell repertoires in COVID-19. The wider study: PBMCs, B-cell-depleted T cells, or T cells provided the cDNA or gDNA that made up the material.

In the original analysis: The authors estimated nucleated cell counts from reference gene primer amplification. Data came from immunoSEQ multiplex PCR; TCRdb stores just in-frame clones and leaves some out. V and J calls and clone size follow that table, whereas D and trimming were derived from the DNA. The sample shows roughly 190,000 clones, more than 60% of them seen only once. The CDR3 extends over 15 amino acids. The germline V gene encodes CDR1 MNHNY and CDR2 SVGAGI (reference sequence). The germline V and J ends were trimmed by 5 bases and 0 bases, with 8 bases remaining between them. Sample: peripheral blood. The clonotype was recovered from a woman aged 45-65 years with acute or convalescent COVID-19. The chain uses TRBV6-6 and TRBJ1-6; tentative D call: TRBD1 (5 bases). CDR3 amino acids: CASSRQNSYNSPLHF. In DNA, the CDR3 is TGTGCCAGCAGTAGACAGAACTCCTATAATTCACCCCTCCACTTT.